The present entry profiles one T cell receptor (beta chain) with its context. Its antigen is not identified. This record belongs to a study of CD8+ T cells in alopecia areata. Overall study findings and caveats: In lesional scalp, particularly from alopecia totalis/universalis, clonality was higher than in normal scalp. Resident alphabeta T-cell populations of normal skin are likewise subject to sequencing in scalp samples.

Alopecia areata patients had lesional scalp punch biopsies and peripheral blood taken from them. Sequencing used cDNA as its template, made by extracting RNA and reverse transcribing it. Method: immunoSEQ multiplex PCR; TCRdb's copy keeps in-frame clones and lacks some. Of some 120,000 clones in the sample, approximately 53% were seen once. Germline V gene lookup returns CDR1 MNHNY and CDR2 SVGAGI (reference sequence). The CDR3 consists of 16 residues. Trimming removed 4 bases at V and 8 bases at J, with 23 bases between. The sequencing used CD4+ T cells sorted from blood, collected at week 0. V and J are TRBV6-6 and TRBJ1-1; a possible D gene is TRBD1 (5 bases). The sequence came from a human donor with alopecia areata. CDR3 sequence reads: CASSLLGDGERGEAFF. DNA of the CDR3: TGTGCCAGCAGTTTGCTTGGAGACGGCGAACGGGGCGAAGCTTTCTTT.